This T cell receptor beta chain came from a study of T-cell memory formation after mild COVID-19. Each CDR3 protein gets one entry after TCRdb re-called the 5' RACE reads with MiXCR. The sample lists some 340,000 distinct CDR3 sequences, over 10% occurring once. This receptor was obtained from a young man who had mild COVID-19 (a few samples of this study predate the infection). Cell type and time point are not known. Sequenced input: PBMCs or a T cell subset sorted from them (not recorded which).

The CDR3 is CASSYSWPGENTEAFF. Written as DNA, the CDR3 is TGTGCCAGCAGTTACTCGTGGCCGGGGGAGAACACTGAAGCTTTCTTT. J is TRBJ1-1 and V is TRBV6-2 or TRBV6-3; maybe TRBD1 (5 bases). In germline, CDR1 is MNHEY, CDR2 SVGEGT. The CDR3 loop spans 16 amino acids. V was clipped by 0 bases and J by 1 base, with 12 bases between them.